This T cell receptor (beta chain) was documented in a study of cytomegalovirus exposure and HLA in healthy donors. Study overall: Unique TCR beta sequences numbering 95 million to 130 million came from approximately 180 million T cells in an earlier analysis. Study-level points and caveats: Rare sequences made up most TCRs, while some public TCRs were found in many donors.

CDR3 size: 18 residues. The V segment lost 0 bases and the J segment 0 bases; nucleotides outside the gene matches: 9. Looked up from germline, CDR1 is MGHRA and CDR2 is YSYEKL. PCR amplification relied on 60 Vbeta primers (plus 13 Jbeta primers). Profiled with immunoSEQ multiplex PCR; TCRdb holds only in-frame clones, not every one. The data show under 200,000 clones, roughly 72% seen once. A note on this clone: The antigen is not known.

V gene TRBV4-1 combines with J gene TRBJ2-7; TRBD2 matches 9 bases. This receptor was obtained from a man aged 25 to 45 in good health and CMV-seronegative. Sample: PBMCs. This chain's CDR3 is CASSQDLASGTISYEQYF. The CDR3 DNA sequence: TGCGCCAGCAGCCAAGACCTGGCTAGCGGGACTATCTCCTACGAGCAGTACTTC.